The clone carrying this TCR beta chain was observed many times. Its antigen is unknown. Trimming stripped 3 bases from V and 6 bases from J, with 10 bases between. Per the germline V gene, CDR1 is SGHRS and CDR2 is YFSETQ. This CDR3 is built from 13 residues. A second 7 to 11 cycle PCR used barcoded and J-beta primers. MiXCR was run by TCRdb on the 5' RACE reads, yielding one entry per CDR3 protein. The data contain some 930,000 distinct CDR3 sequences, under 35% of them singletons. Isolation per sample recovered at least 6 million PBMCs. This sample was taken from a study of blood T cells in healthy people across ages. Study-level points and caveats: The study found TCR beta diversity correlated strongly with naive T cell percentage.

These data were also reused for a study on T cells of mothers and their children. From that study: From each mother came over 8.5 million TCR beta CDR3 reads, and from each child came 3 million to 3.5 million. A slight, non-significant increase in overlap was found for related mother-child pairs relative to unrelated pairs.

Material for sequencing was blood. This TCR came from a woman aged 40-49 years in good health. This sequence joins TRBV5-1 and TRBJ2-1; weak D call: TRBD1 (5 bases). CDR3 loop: CASSWGPGNEQFF. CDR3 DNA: TGCGCCAGCAGCTGGGGCCCGGGCAATGAGCAGTTCTTC.